This T cell receptor beta chain was recorded in a study of cytomegalovirus exposure and HLA in healthy donors. Both 60 Vbeta primers and 13 Jbeta primers went into the PCR. Some clones are missing from TCRdb's copy, which holds only in-frame ones; the method was immunoSEQ multiplex PCR. Of 100,000 to 150,000 clones in the sample, over 60% were seen once. The CDR3 is 16 residues long. V trimming: 4 bases; J trimming: 5 bases; junction bases outside the gene matches: 9. Germline V CDR1 and CDR2: SGHRS, YFSETQ. The table lists this clone with a count of one. The receptor was isolated from a woman aged 40 to 49 in good health and CMV-seropositive. V and J are TRBV5-1 and TRBJ2-1; 10 bases line up with TRBD2. Sequencing used PBMCs. The CDR3 reads CASSNVLSGGDNEQFF. The CDR3 DNA follows: TGCGCCAGCAGCAACGTCCTCAGCGGGGGGGACAATGAGCAGTTCTTC.